These T cell receptor beta chains were read from a single sample in a study of cytomegalovirus exposure and HLA in healthy donors. Generated by immunoSEQ multiplex PCR, the TCRdb table keeps only in-frame clones and is missing some. The repertoire has about 110,000 clones, about 70% of them found once; the top ten carry roughly 0.9%. Material for sequencing was PBMCs. Receptors were obtained from a woman aged 25 to 45 in good health and CMV-seronegative. The CDR3 runs from the conserved cysteine through the conserved F or W. The D gene is left open where the match is weak. Only part of the rows carry a size: once, few, many, or a class if the clone is expanded.

V gene,J gene,D gene,clone size,CDR3 length,CDR3 DNA,CDR3 protein
TRBV5-4,TRBJ2-7,TRBD2,NA,12,TGTGCCAGCAGCGGGGGGGGTAGGGAGCAGTACTTC,CASSGGGREQYF
TRBV10-2,TRBJ2-6,NA,NA,14,TGCGCCACACGGGAGAACTCTGGGGCCAACGTCCTGACTTTC,CATRENSGANVLTF
TRBV19,TRBJ1-1,TRBD1,once,15,TGTGCCAGTAGTAAAGGACAGGGGGCTGTTACTGAAGCTTTCTTT,CASSKGQGAVTEAFF
TRBV19,TRBJ2-5,TRBD2,once,17,TGTGCCAGTGGGGGGACTAGCGGGGGAACGTACCAAGAGACCCAGTACTTC,CASGGTSGGTYQETQYF
TRBV6-5,TRBJ1-5,NA,few,13,TGTGCCAGCAGACCCCGACAAAATCAGCCCCAGCATTTT,CASRPRQNQPQHF
TRBV5-8,TRBJ1-5,NA,NA,13,TGTGCCAGCAGCTTTTGGTCCCAGGAGGCCCAGCATTTT,CASSFWSQEAQHF
TRBV7-2,TRBJ1-1,NA,NA,14,TGTGCCAGCAGCCGAGAGGACAGACCCACTGAAGCTTTCTTT,CASSREDRPTEAFF
TRBV11-2,TRBJ2-3,TRBD2,NA,15,TGTGCCAGCAGCCCGCGGGGGGGCCTGACAGATACGCAGTATTTT,CASSPRGGLTDTQYF
TRBV19,TRBJ1-4,NA,NA,15,TGTGCCAGTAGTCCCCTGGGGAGGGGGGGTGAAAAACTGTTTTTT,CASSPLGRGGEKLFF
TRBV19,TRBJ2-1,TRBD2,NA,15,TGTGCCAGTAGTATGGGGACTAGCGCATACAATGAGCAGTTCTTC,CASSMGTSAYNEQFF
TRBV5-8,TRBJ2-7,TRBD1,NA,15,TGTGCCAGCACTCGCTCGACAGGGAGTTTCTACGAGCAGTACTTC,CASTRSTGSFYEQYF
TRBV2,TRBJ1-1,NA,NA,13,TGTGCCAGCGGGAGACTCCTCGGCACTGAAGCTTTCTTT,CASGRLLGTEAFF
TRBV6-1,TRBJ2-5,NA,NA,16,TGTGCCAGCAGTGAACGGATCAGGGCTTCCGGAGAGACCCAGTACTTC,CASSERIRASGETQYF
TRBV5-4,TRBJ2-5,NA,NA,15,TGTGCCAGCAGCTTGGCCGGAGGGTACCAAGAGACCCAGTACTTC,CASSLAGGYQETQYF
TRBV29-1,TRBJ2-7,TRBD1,few,12,TGCAGCGCTGGACAGGGGGCCCGGGAGCAGTACTTC,CSAGQGAREQYF
TRBV29-1,TRBJ1-1,TRBD1,once,13,TGCAGCGTAGCCGACAGGGAAAACACTGAAGCTTTCTTT,CSVADRENTEAFF
TRBV4-3,TRBJ2-5,NA,NA,14,TGCGCCAGCAGCCAATTTTTAGTAGCGGAGACCCAGTACTTC,CASSQFLVAETQYF
TRBV29-1,TRBJ1-1,TRBD1,NA,13,TGCAGCCTTCAGACAGGGGGCTACACTGAAGCTTTCTTT,CSLQTGGYTEAFF
TRBV5-1,TRBJ2-7,NA,NA,15,TGCGCCAGCAGCGGCTCCGGGACACCATCCTACGAGCAGTACTTC,CASSGSGTPSYEQYF
TRBV28,TRBJ2-7,TRBD1,NA,15,TGTGCCAGCAGTCCGGGACAGGGTAGGGTTTACGAGCAGTACTTC,CASSPGQGRVYEQYF
TRBV7-2,TRBJ1-6,NA,NA,14,TGTGCCAGCAGCTTAGGGGGAGGTAATTCACCCCTCCACTTT,CASSLGGGNSPLHF
TRBV19,TRBJ1-2,TRBD1,NA,15,TGTGCCAGTAGTTCCGGGCAGGGGGGCGTCTATGGCTACACCTTC,CASSSGQGGVYGYTF
TRBV19,TRBJ1-1,NA,NA,15,TGTGCCAGTAGTATAGGGGGCAGATTCTACACTGAAGCTTTCTTT,CASSIGGRFYTEAFF
TRBV11-3,TRBJ1-1,NA,few,13,TGTGCCAGCAGCGCAAGGGAAGAGGGTGAAGCTTTCTTT,CASSAREEGEAFF
TRBV5-6,TRBJ1-2,TRBD1,NA,14,TGTGCCAGCAGCTTGACGGGACAGGGGTATGGCTACACCTTC,CASSLTGQGYGYTF
TRBV29-1,TRBJ2-7,NA,NA,14,TGCAGCGCGGTCCCCCCAAGCGGAATCCACGAGCAGTACTTC,CSAVPPSGIHEQYF
TRBV7-9,TRBJ1-1,TRBD1,once,14,TGTGCCAGCAGCCCTACCACAGGGGAGGATGAAGCTTTCTTT,CASSPTTGEDEAFF
TRBV11-2,TRBJ2-1,NA,NA,14,TGTGCCAGCAGCCGGGGGAACTCCTACAATGAGCAGTTCTTC,CASSRGNSYNEQFF
TRBV19,TRBJ1-1,NA,NA,14,TGTGCCAGTAGTATACCCCCCGTCAACACTGAAGCTTTCTTT,CASSIPPVNTEAFF
TRBV14,TRBJ1-3,NA,NA,15,TGTGCCAGCAGCCAAAGCCAGGGGCCTGGAAACACCATATATTTT,CASSQSQGPGNTIYF
TRBV5-1,TRBJ1-1,TRBD1,NA,14,TGCGCCAGCAGCTTGCTCGGGACAGTTGGCGAAGCTTTCTTT,CASSLLGTVGEAFF
TRBV25-1,TRBJ2-2,NA,few,13,TGTGCCAGCAGTGTACAGGGATACGGGGAGCTGTTTTTT,CASSVQGYGELFF
TRBV5-1,TRBJ2-7,TRBD1,NA,14,TGCGCCAGCAGGTTTGGACAGGGATCCTACGAGCAGTACTTC,CASRFGQGSYEQYF